The 32 T cell receptor beta chains presented below share a single source sample, sequenced in a study of PD-1 blockade in classical Hodgkin lymphoma. Time point given: cycle 4 day 1 (C4D1), after 6 weeks of nivolumab. Brentuximab vedotin exposure varied among the patients, all of whom had relapsed after autologous stem cell transplantation. Here immunoSEQ multiplex PCR was the method, and the copy in TCRdb shows in-frame clones only, minus some. The sample includes some 13,000 clones, around 80% seen only once; the top ten take about 15%. Source: peripheral blood mononuclear cells (PBMCs), taken before the fourth cycle of nivolumab. Source of these receptors: a human donor with classical Hodgkin lymphoma.

This clone was counted only a few times. This rearrangement joins TRBV28 to TRBJ2-2; no reliable D call. V was shortened by 3 bases and J by 4 bases, with 3 bases between the two germline ends. Germline V lookup: CDR1 MDHEN, CDR2 SYDVKM. There are 12 residues in the CDR3. The CDR3 sequence is CASSFGTGELFF. The CDR3 nucleotides read TGTGCCAGCAGTTTTGGCACCGGGGAGCTGTTTTTT.

This clone was counted between two and nine times. The chain is built from TRBV6-1 and TRBJ2-5, with 7 bases aligning to TRBD1. This CDR3 is built from 14 residues. J gave up 1 base and V 7 bases, and 6 bases lay outside the gene matches. The germline V gene has CDR1 MNHNS and CDR2 SASEGT. The CDR3 coding sequence is TGTGCCAGCATGTCCAGGGGGAGCCAAGAGACCCAGTACTTC. Translated: CASMSRGSQETQYF.

The rearrangement joins TRBV7-6 to TRBJ2-3, with D uncertain. There are 14 residues in the CDR3. Germline loops: CDR1 SGHVS, CDR2 FNYEAQ. Trimming removed 1 base from V and 2 bases from J, with 7 bases in between. The CDR3 spells CASSLGAPTDTQYF. Written as DNA, the CDR3 is TGTGCCAGCAGCTTAGGAGCTCCCACAGATACGCAGTATTTT.

The rearrangement links TRBV5-4 to TRBJ2-3; D gene ambiguous. The CDR3 is 14 residues long. Per germline, CDR1 SGHNT and CDR2 YYREEE (reference sequence). Trimming left V 2 bases short and J 0 bases short, with 7 bases between. CDR3 nucleotides: TGTGCCAGCAGCTTACACGGAAGCACAGATACGCAGTATTTT. Translating it yields CASSLHGSTDTQYF. The full variable domain, rest sourced from reference TRBV5-4 and TRBJ2-3, is ETGVTQSPTHLIKTRGQQVTLRCSSQSGHNTVSWYQQALGQGPQFIFQYYREEENGRGNFPPRFSGLQFPNYSSELNVNALELDDSALYLCASSLHGSTDTQYFGPGTRLTVL.

The chain employs TRBV6-5 and TRBJ2-5; perhaps TRBD2 as D (6 bases). Germline values: CDR1 MNHEY, CDR2 SVGAGI. The CDR3 has 15 residues. The ends were cut back, 5 bases at V and 7 bases at J, with 20 bases in the middle. The CDR3 region has the DNA TGTGCCAGCAGTCCGTCCGGCGGGGTCCTGAGGACCCAGTACTTC. The encoded protein is CASSPSGGVLRTQYF.

This clone was seen only a few times. In DNA, the CDR3 is TGTGCCAGTAACAGGGACTCCTATGGCTACACCTTC. This codes for CASNRDSYGYTF. The J gene is TRBJ1-2, the V gene TRBV28; a possible D gene is TRBD1 (6 bases). Trimming cost V 9 bases and J 4 bases, with 12 bases left between them. The CDR3 is 12 residues long. Germline lookup yields CDR1 MDHEN and CDR2 SYDVKM.

The table lists this clone with a count of one. This CDR3 is CASSSLSGQGRPNYGYTF. DNA of the CDR3: TGTGCCAGCAGTTCCCTCTCGGGACAGGGAAGGCCTAACTATGGCTACACCTTC. The chain links TRBV7-9 to TRBJ1-2; 9 nucleotides match TRBD1. V lost 6 bases to trimming and J lost 0 bases; unmatched junction nucleotides: 14. Germline V gene sequence: CDR1 SEHNR, CDR2 FQNEAQ (reference sequence). The CDR3 consists of 18 residues.

This sequence joins TRBV6-4 and TRBJ2-3, with TRBD1 matching 11 bases. The germline CDR1 and CDR2 sequences are MRHNA and SNTAGT. The CDR3 has 14 amino acids. Trimming took 3 bases from V and 4 from J; bases not matched to a gene: 0. The chain's CDR3 is CASSEGQGADTQYF. In nucleotides, the CDR3 is TGTGCCAGCAGTGAGGGACAGGGGGCAGATACGCAGTATTTT.

J is TRBJ1-2 and V is TRBV5-6, with D maybe TRBD1 (5 bases). Per germline, CDR1 SGHDT and CDR2 YYEEEE. Trimming took off 3 bases at V and 8 bases at J, with 20 bases between the two ends. The CDR3 contains 15 residues. The CDR3, as DNA: TGTGCCAGCAGCTGGGGTAGGGACTCCAGAAGGGGCTACACCTTC. Translated, it gives CASSWGRDSRRGYTF.

The chain couples TRBV27 to TRBJ1-4; D perhaps matches TRBD1 (5 bases). Germline lookup yields CDR1 MNHEY and CDR2 SMNVEV (reference sequence). The length of the CDR3 is 13 residues. The ends were cut back, 5 bases at V and 5 bases at J, with 9 bases in the middle. This CDR3 is CASSRQGNEKLFF. The DNA for the CDR3 is TGTGCCAGCAGTCGGCAGGGAAATGAAAAACTGTTTTTT.

In nucleotides, the CDR3 is TGTGCCAGCAGCTTAATGGCGGGGGGCCCCTACGAGCAGTACTTC. This codes for CASSLMAGGPYEQYF. The rearrangement uses TRBV7-3 and TRBJ2-7; 8 bases align to TRBD2. V was pared by 1 base and J by 2 bases, with 4 bases of the junction left unmatched. The CDR3 has 15 amino acids. The germline CDR1 and CDR2 sequences are SGHTA and FQGTGA.

CDR3 region: CASSSWEAGNTIYF. Here the CDR3 DNA reads TGTGCCAGTAGTAGTTGGGAGGCTGGAAACACCATATATTTT. The chain links TRBV19 to TRBJ1-3; no firm D call. Germline CDR1 reads LNHDA; CDR2 reads SQIVND (reference sequence). The V end lost 4 bases, the J end lost 2 bases, and 9 bases lay between the germline ends. The CDR3 runs to 14 residues.

V gene TRBV7-9 combines with J gene TRBJ2-7; TRBD2 matches 7 bases. The ends lost 5 bases at V and 4 bases at J; junction bases unmatched: 5. Per the germline V gene, CDR1 is SEHNR and CDR2 is FQNEAQ (reference sequence). This CDR3 has 13 amino acids. This CDR3 reads CASSQVGGYEQYF. The CDR3 nucleotides are TGTGCCAGCAGCCAGGTGGGGGGGTACGAGCAGTACTTC. Full variable domain (missing parts from reference TRBV7-9 and TRBJ2-7): DTGVSQNPRHKITKRGQNVTFRCDPISEHNRLYWYRQTLGQGPEFLTYFQNEAQLEKSRLLSDRFSAERPKGSFSTLEIQRTEQGDSAMYLCASSQVGGYEQYFGPGTRLTVT.

This chain joins TRBV19 and TRBJ2-5; 9 bases fit TRBD1. This CDR3 has 19 amino acids. Germline assignment: CDR1 LNHDA and CDR2 SQIVND (reference sequence). V shed 6 bases, J shed 5 bases, and the junction held 22 bases outside the gene matches. DNA for the CDR3: TGTGCCAGTAGCCGAAGATTTCCGGGACAGGGCCGTTCGGGGGAGACCCAGTACTTC. This encodes CASSRRFPGQGRSGETQYF.

The chain uses TRBV7-2 and TRBJ1-5; D not certain. Germline CDR1 is SGHTA and CDR2 is FQGNSA. This CDR3 comprises 14 residues. V gave up 6 bases and J gave up 4 bases, with 13 bases separating them. CDR3 amino acids: CASSPPTGNQPQHF. In nucleotides, the CDR3 is TGTGCCAGCAGTCCCCCGACGGGGAATCAGCCCCAGCATTTT.

The chain joins TRBV2 to TRBJ1-4; perhaps TRBD1 as D (6 bases). This CDR3 is built from 14 residues. Deletions cut 6 bases from V and 3 bases from J, with 11 bases between. CDR1 and CDR2 (germline): SNHLY, FYNNEI. The CDR3 DNA follows: TGTGCCAGCAGCTGGGGACAATCTAATGAAAAACTGTTTTTT. Protein: CASSWGQSNEKLFF. The full variable domain, in which reference TRBV2 and TRBJ1-4 provide the parts outside the CDR3, is EPEVTQTPSHQVTQMGQEVILRCVPISNHLYFYWYRQILGQKVEFLVSFYNNEISEKSEIFDDQFSVERPDGSNFTLKIRSTKLEDSAMYFCASSWGQSNEKLFFGSGTQLSVL.

This sequence joins TRBV7-3 and TRBJ2-1, with 10 bases identical to TRBD2. Looked up from germline, CDR1 is SGHTA and CDR2 is FQGTGA. The CDR3 is made up of 16 amino acids. The trim removed 0 bases at V and 2 bases at J, leaving 1 base unmatched. The CDR3 coding sequence is TGTGCCAGCAGCTTAACTAGCGGGGGGCCCTACAATGAGCAGTTCTTC. Protein sequence: CASSLTSGGPYNEQFF.

V usage is TRBV7-6 and J usage is TRBJ1-1; 10 nucleotides line up with TRBD1. Per germline, CDR1 SGHVS and CDR2 FNYEAQ. With V trimmed by 1 base and J by 5 bases, 4 bases remained unmatched. The CDR3 has 15 residues. The CDR3 bases are TGTGCCAGCAGCTTAGGAGGACAGGGGGGAACTGAAGCTTTCTTT. This encodes CASSLGGQGGTEAFF.

The chain combines TRBV4-3 with TRBJ2-5; 8 bases fit TRBD2. The CDR3 runs to 19 residues. The germline V gene encodes CDR1 LGHNA and CDR2 YSLEER. J lost 7 bases, V lost 0 bases, and 19 bases had no gene match. CDR3 bases: TGCGCCAGCAGCCAAGACCCCCCACCGAGCGGGGGATCCAAGGGGACCCAGTACTTC. It encodes CASSQDPPPSGGSKGTQYF.

The chain has TRBV30 and TRBJ1-4; 9 bases are shared with TRBD1. This CDR3 is built from 15 residues. V lost 5 bases and J lost 5; bases outside the gene matches: 9. Germline V gene sequence: CDR1 GTSNPN, CDR2 SVGIG (reference sequence). The CDR3 coding sequence is TGTGCCTGGGGGCGGGGGACAGGGCCCAATGAAAAACTGTTTTTT. It encodes CAWGRGTGPNEKLFF.

The gene calls are TRBV6-5 and TRBJ1-2, with D hard to call. This CDR3 is 13 amino acids long. Germline CDR1 is MNHEY and CDR2 is SVGAGI. With 7 bases removed from V and 1 base from J, the gap between germline ends came to 10 bases. CDR3 nucleotides: TGTGCCAGCACCCGGTCGTATAACTATGGCTACACCTTC. Protein: CASTRSYNYGYTF.

This sequence joins TRBV28 and TRBJ1-1; TRBD1 is a possible D gene (5 bases). Germline lookup yields CDR1 MDHEN and CDR2 SYDVKM. The CDR3 covers 13 residues. The ends were cut back, 2 bases at V and 6 bases at J, with 10 bases in the middle. The CDR3: CASSLRGYAEAFF. The DNA for the CDR3 is TGTGCCAGCAGTTTAAGGGGTTACGCTGAAGCTTTCTTT.

This sequence joins TRBV7-6 and TRBJ1-4; the match to TRBD1 covers 7 bases. Germline trimming cut 4 bases from V and 4 bases from J; bases unmatched to any gene: 6. Germline-derived CDR1 and CDR2 are SGHVS and FNYEAQ. CDR3 length: 15 residues. CDR3 nucleotide sequence: TGTGCCAGCAGCTCCCCGAGACAGGGTAATGAAAAACTGTTTTTT. This encodes CASSSPRQGNEKLFF.

Here the CDR3 DNA reads TGTGCCAGCAGCTTGTCGGAGTCTTGGGGCAATGAGCAGTTCTTC. Its translation is CASSLSESWGNEQFF. This rearrangement joins TRBV13 to TRBJ2-1; unclear D gene. V lost 3 bases and J lost 6, with 15 bases in between. In germline, CDR1 is PRHDT, CDR2 FYEKMQ (reference sequence). This CDR3 region has 15 residues.

Only one count was recorded for this clone. The chain recombines TRBV5-4 with TRBJ2-7; D assignment may be TRBD1 or TRBD2 (6 bases each). Germline V CDR1 and CDR2: SGHNT, YYREEE (reference sequence). The CDR3 covers 15 residues. Trimming cost V 4 bases and J 6 bases, with 20 bases left between them. In DNA, the CDR3 is TGTGCCAGCAGCCCACGCTCTGGGGGGCCGGTCGAGCAGTACTTC. Translation: CASSPRSGGPVEQYF.

The gene calls are TRBV5-1 and TRBJ1-1, with 7 bases aligning to TRBD1. Germline CDR1 and CDR2: SGHRS and YFSETQ. CDR3 length: 17 amino acids. V was clipped by 7 bases and J by 2 bases; unmatched bases: 17. The CDR3 loop reads CASRYRGADRINTEAFF. The CDR3 nucleotides are TGCGCCAGCCGCTATCGGGGGGCGGACAGGATTAACACTGAAGCTTTCTTT. The full variable domain, in which reference TRBV5-1 and TRBJ1-1 provide the parts outside the CDR3, is KAGVTQTPRYLIKTRGQQVTLSCSPISGHRSVSWYQQTPGQGLQFLFEYFSETQRNKGNFPGRFSGRQFSNSRSEMNVSTLELGDSALYLCASRYRGADRINTEAFFGQGTRLTVV.

The chain uses TRBV2 and TRBJ2-7, with 7 bases aligning to TRBD2. CDR3 size: 12 residues. With 8 bases clipped from V and 1 base from J, the junction kept 2 bases outside the gene matches. Per germline, CDR1 SNHLY and CDR2 FYNNEI. DNA of the CDR3: TGTGCCAGCGGGAGGGCATCCTACGAGCAGTACTTC. Protein sequence: CASGRASYEQYF.

The chain has TRBV11-1 and TRBJ2-6, with no clear D. The CDR3 spans 15 residues. The germline V gene encodes CDR1 SGHAT and CDR2 FQDESV (reference sequence). V was trimmed by 6 bases and J by 3 bases, leaving 12 bases between them. As DNA, the CDR3 is TGTGCCAGCAGACCGCGAGGTAGTGGGGCCAACGTCCTGACTTTC. Its translation: CASRPRGSGANVLTF.

This clone was counted between two and nine times. The J gene is TRBJ1-5, the V gene TRBV2, with 8 bases lining up with TRBD1. This CDR3 region has 14 residues. Per the germline V gene, CDR1 is SNHLY and CDR2 is FYNNEI. J gave up 1 base and V 4 bases, and 0 bases lay outside the gene matches. The CDR3 region is CASSGQGSNQPQHF. The CDR3 DNA is TGTGCCAGCAGTGGACAGGGGAGCAATCAGCCCCAGCATTTT.

The rearrangement joins TRBV19 to TRBJ1-2; tentatively, D is TRBD1 (5 bases). The V end was cut by 6 bases, the J end by 2 bases, with 22 bases between. The CDR3 runs 17 residues. Germline V gene data show CDR1 as LNHDA and CDR2 as SQIVND (reference sequence). The CDR3 nucleotides are TGTGCCAGTAGCATGGGTAGGGGCAGGACGATGAACTATGGCTACACCTTC. Amino acids: CASSMGRGRTMNYGYTF.

The chain couples TRBV15 to TRBJ2-3, with 9 bases identical to TRBD1. This CDR3 region has 18 residues. V lost 4 bases to trimming and J lost 2 bases; unmatched junction nucleotides: 13. CDR1 is LNHNV and CDR2 is YYDKDF in the germline V gene (reference sequence). The CDR3 loop is CATSIPRPGQGFTDTQYF. The CDR3 DNA reads as TGTGCCACCAGCATCCCTCGGCCGGGACAGGGCTTCACAGATACGCAGTATTTT. The full variable domain, its missing parts supplied by reference TRBV15 and TRBJ2-3, is DAMVIQNPRYQVTQFGKPVTLSCSQTLNHNVMYWYQQKSSQAPKLLFHYYDKDFNNEADTPDNFQSRRPNTSFCFLDIRSPGLGDTAMYLCATSIPRPGQGFTDTQYFGPGTRLTVL.

V is TRBV19 and J is TRBJ2-5; D is perhaps TRBD2 (5 bases). The V end was cut by 2 bases, the J end by 4 bases, with 8 bases between. Germline V gene data show CDR1 as LNHDA and CDR2 as SQIVND (reference sequence). The CDR3 totals 13 residues. The CDR3 here is CASSISGGETQYF. CDR3 sequence (DNA): TGTGCCAGTAGTATATCCGGAGGAGAGACCCAGTACTTC. The complete variable domain, with remaining parts taken from reference TRBV19 and TRBJ2-5, reads DGGITQSPKYLFRKEGQNVTLSCEQNLNHDAMYWYRQDPGQGLRLIYYSQIVNDFQKGDIAEGYSVSREKKESFPLTVTSAQKNPTAFYLCASSISGGETQYFGPGTRLLVL.